What follows are 29 T cell receptor beta chains derived from one specimen sequenced in a study of cytomegalovirus exposure and HLA in healthy donors. In the PCR, 60 Vbeta and 13 Jbeta primers were used. Some clones are missing from TCRdb's copy, which holds only in-frame ones; the method was immunoSEQ multiplex PCR. The table has about 120,000 clones, roughly four fifths seen once; the top ten hold 11%. The sequenced sample was PBMCs. The receptors here all came from a male donor in good health and CMV-seropositive.

V usage is TRBV6-1 and J usage is TRBJ2-7; 8 bases fit TRBD1. Trimming took 8 bases from V and 1 from J; bases not matched to a gene: 7. The germline V gene has CDR1 MNHNS and CDR2 SASEGT. CDR3 length: 14 amino acids. The CDR3 region is CASSWTGSSYEQYF. The CDR3 bases are TGTGCCAGCTCATGGACAGGGTCATCCTACGAGCAGTACTTC.

CDR3 loop: CSVGTGYEKLFF. The DNA for the CDR3 is TGCAGCGTTGGGACAGGGTATGAAAAACTGTTTTTT. The rearrangement joins TRBV29-1 to TRBJ1-4; the match to TRBD1 covers 8 bases. The V gene's germline CDR1 is SQVTM and CDR2 ANQGSEA. The CDR3 is 12 residues long. V was clipped by 4 bases and J by 6 bases; unmatched bases: 1.

This clone occurred a few times. The V call is TRBV2, the J call TRBJ2-2, with 8 positions matching TRBD1. Germline trimming cut 3 bases from V and 6 bases from J; bases unmatched to any gene: 12. The V gene's germline CDR1 is SNHLY and CDR2 FYNNEI. The CDR3 sequence is 17 residues long. The CDR3 loop reads CASSENTGGHGAGELFF. DNA for the CDR3: TGTGCCAGCAGTGAGAATACAGGGGGACACGGGGCCGGGGAGCTGTTTTTT.

The CDR3 region has the DNA TGTGCCAGCAGTTACTCGTCGGGAGGGTGGACAGATACGCAGTATTTT. Translating it yields CASSYSSGGWTDTQYF. V and J are TRBV6-6 and TRBJ2-3; 8 nucleotides line up with TRBD2. The germline gives CDR1 MNHNY, CDR2 SVGAGI (reference sequence). With 0 bases clipped from V and 3 bases from J, the junction kept 5 bases outside the gene matches. The CDR3 consists of 16 residues.

The chain is built from TRBV27 and TRBJ1-1, with TRBD1 as a possible D gene (5 bases). The CDR3 contains 14 residues. V lost 3 bases, J lost 5 bases, and 13 bases lay in between. Germline-derived CDR1 and CDR2 are MNHEY and SMNVEV (reference sequence). The CDR3 DNA sequence: TGTGCCAGCAGTTTTAGCACAGGAATAACTGAAGCTTTCTTT. It specifies CASSFSTGITEAFF.

This chain links TRBV28 with TRBJ2-1; 12 nucleotides agree with TRBD2. The trim removed 6 bases at V and 7 bases at J, leaving 13 bases unmatched. The CDR3 runs to 17 residues. Per germline, CDR1 MDHEN and CDR2 SYDVKM. CDR3 bases: TGTGCCAGCAGGGAGACTAGCGGGAGAAGAGGATCGAATGAGCAGTTCTTC. It encodes CASRETSGRRGSNEQFF.

The rearrangement uses TRBV29-1 and TRBJ2-7; no definite D call. Germline V gene lookup returns CDR1 SQVTM and CDR2 ANQGSEA. CDR3 length: 11 residues. Trimming shortened V by 4 bases and J by 0 bases, and 4 bases separated the two germline ends. The CDR3 DNA reads as TGCAGCGTTGGACACTCCTACGAGCAGTACTTC. Translation: CSVGHSYEQYF.

This sequence joins TRBV18 and TRBJ1-5; TRBD1 is a possible D gene (6 bases). Germline CDR1 is KGHSH and CDR2 is LQKENI. The CDR3 sequence is 16 residues long. The V end was cut by 5 bases, the J end by 4 bases, with 18 bases between. In nucleotides, the CDR3 is TGTGCCAGCTCATCAACGGGGCCCCAGGGGAATCAGCCCCAGCATTTT. The encoded protein is CASSSTGPQGNQPQHF.

The V and J genes are TRBV19 and TRBJ2-2; tentatively, D is TRBD2 (5 bases). Germline V gene sequence: CDR1 LNHDA, CDR2 SQIVND (reference sequence). With 3 bases removed from V and 5 bases from J, the gap between germline ends came to 10 bases. The length of the CDR3 is 14 residues. The CDR3 region has the DNA TGTGCCAGTAGTATTTCCGGGGAAACCGGGGAGCTGTTTTTT. Its protein product is CASSISGETGELFF.

The rearrangement uses TRBV7-8 and TRBJ1-3, with a tentative D call TRBD1 (5 bases). Per germline, CDR1 SGHVS and CDR2 FQNEAQ. This CDR3 spans 21 amino acids. V was pared by 1 base and J by 3 bases, with 28 bases between. CDR3 DNA: TGTGCCAGCAGCTTAGGGGCAGACAGTCAGTCACAGCTTACTGATGGAAACACCATATATTTT. It specifies CASSLGADSQSQLTDGNTIYF. Full variable domain (outside the CDR3, taken from reference TRBV7-8 and TRBJ1-3): GAGVSQSPRYKVAKRGQDVALRCDPISGHVSLFWYQQALGQGPEFLTYFQNEAQLDKSGLPSDRFFAERPEGSVSTLKIQRTQQEDSAVYLCASSLGADSQSQLTDGNTIYFGEGSWLTVV.

This clone was recorded a few times. The chain joins TRBV9 to TRBJ2-1, with 7 bases identical to TRBD2. The CDR3 consists of 16 residues. The germline CDR1 and CDR2 sequences are SGDLS and YYNGEE. With 3 bases clipped from V and 4 bases from J, the junction kept 10 bases outside the gene matches. CDR3 residues: CASSAFVGRGYNEQFF. The CDR3 coding sequence is TGTGCCAGCAGCGCCTTCGTGGGGCGGGGGTACAATGAGCAGTTCTTC.

The gene calls are TRBV30 and TRBJ1-1, with D unresolved. Germline assignment: CDR1 GTSNPN and CDR2 SVGIG (reference sequence). The CDR3 is 13 residues long. The V end was cut by 0 bases, the J end by 6 bases, with 11 bases between. CDR3: CAWSVRVGSEAFF. CDR3 bases: TGTGCCTGGAGTGTACGGGTTGGATCTGAAGCTTTCTTT. The full variable domain, rest sourced from reference TRBV30 and TRBJ1-1, is SQTIHQWPATLVQPVGSPLSLECTVEGTSNPNLYWYRQAAGRGLQLLFYSVGIGQISSEVPQNLSASRPQDRQFILSSKKLLLSDSGFYLCAWSVRVGSEAFFGQGTRLTVV.

The genes are TRBV10-3 and TRBJ2-3; no clear D gene. Germline V gene lookup returns CDR1 ENHRY and CDR2 SYGVKD. This CDR3 spans 12 amino acids. The germline V and J ends were trimmed by 5 bases and 6 bases, with 9 bases remaining between them. For the CDR3, the DNA is TGTGCCATCAGTTACGCGGAGGATACGCAGTATTTT. Its translation is CAISYAEDTQYF.

In this sample, this clone turned up once. The chain combines TRBV14 with TRBJ1-1; TRBD1 matches 7 bases. The CDR3 sequence is 14 residues long. With V trimmed by 5 bases and J by 6 bases, 9 bases remained unmatched. From germline, CDR1 is SGHDN and CDR2 FVKESK. Here the CDR3 DNA reads TGTGCCAGCAGCGCCTTTGAAGGGGGCGCTGAAGCTTTCTTT. Residues: CASSAFEGGAEAFF.

In its sample, this clone was seen a few times. The chain recombines TRBV5-6 with TRBJ2-7, with a weak D call TRBD1 (6 bases). Germline V lookup: CDR1 SGHDT, CDR2 YYEEEE. The CDR3 loop spans 14 amino acids. Trimming shortened V by 4 bases and J by 2 bases, and 13 bases separated the two germline ends. The DNA for the CDR3 is TGTGCCAGCAGCCCCCAGGGGATCCCCTACGAGCAGTACTTC. This encodes CASSPQGIPYEQYF.

The chain recombines TRBV5-1 with TRBJ1-4; D gene uncertain. This CDR3 spans 13 amino acids. The germline CDR1 and CDR2 sequences are SGHRS and YFSETQ. Between the trimmed V and J ends, which lost 2 bases and 13 bases, there was a span of 15 bases. The CDR3 spells CASSLGDEDSLFF. Here the CDR3 DNA reads TGCGCCAGCAGCTTAGGAGATGAGGACTCACTGTTTTTT. Full variable domain (missing parts from reference TRBV5-1 and TRBJ1-4): KAGVTQTPRYLIKTRGQQVTLSCSPISGHRSVSWYQQTPGQGLQFLFEYFSETQRNKGNFPGRFSGRQFSNSRSEMNVSTLELGDSALYLCASSLGDEDSLFFGSGTQLSVL.

The V call is TRBV18, the J call TRBJ1-1; D is possibly TRBD1 (5 bases). The CDR3 contains 14 residues. Trimming took off 0 bases at V and 11 bases at J, with 16 bases between the two ends. Germline V gene lookup returns CDR1 KGHSH and CDR2 LQKENI. CDR3 bases: TGTGCCAGCTCACCACCGGGGCAGGGCCGATCGGCTTTCTTT. The encoded protein is CASSPPGQGRSAFF.

The chain carries TRBV15 and TRBJ2-5, with 8 bases matching TRBD1. Gene TRBJ2-7 matches the end of the DNA better, so the J call may be wrong. The germline CDR1 and CDR2 sequences are LNHNV and YYDKDF (reference sequence). The CDR3 consists of 14 residues. The DNA of the CDR3 is TGTGCCACCAGCAGAGGGGACAGGCCCTACGAGCAGTACTTC. This gives the protein CATSRGDRPYEQYF.

The chain joins TRBV7-2 to TRBJ2-3; 9 bases fit TRBD2. This CDR3 comprises 16 residues. V was pared by 2 bases and J by 2 bases, with 5 bases of the junction left unmatched. Germline V gene data show CDR1 as SGHTA and CDR2 as FQGNSA. In DNA, the CDR3 is TGTGCCAGCAGCTTATTAGCGGGAGCGTTCACAGATACGCAGTATTTT. Encoded protein: CASSLLAGAFTDTQYF.

The chain employs TRBV14 and TRBJ2-5, with 9 bases aligning to TRBD2. From germline, CDR1 is SGHDN and CDR2 FVKESK. V dropped 0 bases and J dropped 5; count of bases not matched to a gene: 7. The CDR3 length is 16 residues. The CDR3, as DNA: TGTGCCAGCAGCCAAGAAAGCTGGCTAGCGGGGGAGACCCAGTACTTC. This codes for CASSQESWLAGETQYF.

The genes are TRBV9 and TRBJ2-1, with D possibly being TRBD1 (5 bases). The germline V gene has CDR1 SGDLS and CDR2 YYNGEE. The CDR3 totals 13 residues. V was pared by 5 bases and J by 6 bases, with 12 bases between. CDR3 in DNA: TGTGCCAGCAGTCCTCCCAGGGTCAATGAGCAGTTCTTC. Encoded protein: CASSPPRVNEQFF. Together with reference TRBV9 and TRBJ2-1, the CDR3 gives the full variable domain: DSGVTQTPKHLITATGQRVTLRCSPRSGDLSVYWYQQSLDQGLQFLIQYYNGEERAKGNILERFSAQQFPDLHSELNLSSLELGDSALYFCASSPPRVNEQFFGPGTRLTVL.

The genes are TRBV27 and TRBJ1-2; the match to TRBD1 covers 7 bases. Per the germline V gene, CDR1 is MNHEY and CDR2 is SMNVEV (reference sequence). V lost 4 bases to trimming and J lost 2 bases; unmatched junction nucleotides: 7. The length of the CDR3 is 15 residues. The CDR3 loop is CASSSPVTGNYGYTF. CDR3 in DNA: TGTGCCAGCAGTTCGCCGGTGACAGGGAACTATGGCTACACCTTC.

V usage is TRBV4-3 and J usage is TRBJ2-7, with D unresolved. Germline V lookup: CDR1 LGHNA, CDR2 YSLEER. The CDR3 has 13 amino acids. V was shortened by 1 base and J by 5 bases, with 9 bases between the two germline ends. This CDR3 is CASSQVARDEQYF. The CDR3 coding sequence is TGCGCCAGCAGCCAAGTGGCTCGGGACGAGCAGTACTTC.

This chain links TRBV7-3 with TRBJ1-1; no definite D call. The germline V and J ends were trimmed by 5 bases and 3 bases, with 10 bases remaining between them. Looked up from germline, CDR1 is SGHTA and CDR2 is FQGTGA. CDR3 length: 13 residues. The CDR3 region is CASSTTDYTEAFF. CDR3 nucleotides: TGTGCCAGCAGCACTACGGATTACACTGAAGCTTTCTTT.

The chain carries TRBV28 and TRBJ2-3; 8 bases agree with TRBD2. Germline V gene lookup returns CDR1 MDHEN and CDR2 SYDVKM. Trimming cost V 5 bases and J 6 bases; bases outside gene matches: 13. The CDR3 has 16 amino acids. The CDR3 DNA sequence: TGTGCCAGCAGTCGGGGGGGGGCTGGGAAAGGCGATACGCAGTATTTT. Encoded protein: CASSRGGAGKGDTQYF.

The chain joins TRBV7-3 to TRBJ2-3, with D possibly being TRBD1 (7 bases). Trimming removed 0 bases at V and 6 bases at J, with 16 bases between. The CDR3 has 16 amino acids. Germline loops: CDR1 SGHTA, CDR2 FQGTGA. Here the CDR3 reads CASSLTGGTVADTQYF. CDR3 nucleotide sequence: TGTGCCAGCAGCTTAACAGGGGGGACAGTGGCCGATACGCAGTATTTT.

The chain has TRBV13 and TRBJ1-5; 8 bases line up with TRBD1. Germline-derived CDR1 and CDR2 are PRHDT and FYEKMQ (reference sequence). V lost 4 bases and J lost 6; bases outside the gene matches: 5. This CDR3 comprises 14 residues. The CDR3: CASSSRGLRQPQHF. As DNA, the CDR3 is TGTGCCAGCAGCTCCAGGGGGCTGCGTCAGCCCCAGCATTTT.

This clone was observed a handful of times. Different DNA sequences within this sample yield the same CDR3. The V call is TRBV18, the J call TRBJ2-7; possibly TRBD1 for D (6 bases). The CDR3 contains 13 residues. Germline CDR1 KGHSH, CDR2 LQKENI. V dropped 3 bases and J dropped 4 bases, with 10 bases sitting between them. CDR3 nucleotide sequence: TGTGCCAGCTCACCGCCGACAGGATACGAGCAGTACTTC. Translated: CASSPPTGYEQYF. The full variable domain, in which reference TRBV18 and TRBJ2-7 provide the parts outside the CDR3, is NAGVMQNPRHLVRRRGQEARLRCSPMKGHSHVYWYRQLPEEGLKFMVYLQKENIIDESGMPKERFSAEFPKEGPSILRIQQVVRGDSAAYFCASSPPTGYEQYFGPGTRLTVT.

The chain uses TRBV11-2 and TRBJ1-4, with D unclear. The CDR3 length is 15 residues. Germline V gene data show CDR1 as SGHAT and CDR2 as FQNNGV. Trimming cost V 4 bases and J 8 bases, with 17 bases left between them. In nucleotides, the CDR3 is TGTGCCAGCAGCTCAACCGGGAGCGCGAGGGAAAAACTGTTTTTT. Its translation is CASSSTGSAREKLFF.